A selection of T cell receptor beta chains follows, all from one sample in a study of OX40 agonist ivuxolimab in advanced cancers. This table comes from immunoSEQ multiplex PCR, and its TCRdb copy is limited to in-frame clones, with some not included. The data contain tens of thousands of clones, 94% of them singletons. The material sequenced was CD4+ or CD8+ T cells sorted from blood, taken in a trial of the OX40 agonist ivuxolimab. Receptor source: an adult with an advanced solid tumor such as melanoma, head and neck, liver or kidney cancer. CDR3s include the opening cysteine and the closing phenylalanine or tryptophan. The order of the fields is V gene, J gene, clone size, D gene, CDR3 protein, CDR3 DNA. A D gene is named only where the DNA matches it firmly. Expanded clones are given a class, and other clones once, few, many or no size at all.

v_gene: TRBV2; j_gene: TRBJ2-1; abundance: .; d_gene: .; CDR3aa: CASSGPGGSSGEQFF; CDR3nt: TGTGCCAGCAGTGGCCCGGGTGGGTCCAGTGGGGAGCAGTTCTTC
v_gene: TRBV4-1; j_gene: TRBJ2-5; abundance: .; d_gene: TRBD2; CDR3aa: CASSQGALAGGEETQYF; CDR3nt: TGCGCCAGCAGCCAAGGTGCTCTAGCGGGGGGTGAAGAGACCCAGTACTTC
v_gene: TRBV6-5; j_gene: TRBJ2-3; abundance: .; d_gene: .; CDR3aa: CASSLGVGTDTQYF; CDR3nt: TGTGCCAGCAGTTTGGGGGTGGGCACAGATACGCAGTATTTT
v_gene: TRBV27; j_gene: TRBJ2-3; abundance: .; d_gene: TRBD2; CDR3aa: CASSEGLAGRDTQYF; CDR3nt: TGTGCCAGCAGTGAAGGACTAGCGGGGCGGGATACGCAGTATTTT
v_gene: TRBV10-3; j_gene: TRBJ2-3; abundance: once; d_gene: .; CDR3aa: CAISAPGGTDTQYF; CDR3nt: TGTGCCATCAGTGCTCCGGGGGGCACAGATACGCAGTATTTT
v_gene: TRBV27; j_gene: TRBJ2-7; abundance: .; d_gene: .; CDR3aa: CASSLQGSYEQYF; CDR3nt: TGTGCCAGCAGTTTACAGGGCTCCTACGAGCAGTACTTC
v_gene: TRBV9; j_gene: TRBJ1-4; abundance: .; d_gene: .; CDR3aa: CASSVGGNDEKLFF; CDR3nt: TGTGCCAGCAGCGTAGGAGGGAATGATGAAAAACTGTTTTTT
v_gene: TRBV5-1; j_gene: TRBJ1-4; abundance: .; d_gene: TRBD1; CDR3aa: CASSLVGQGSLNEKLFF; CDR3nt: TGCGCCAGCAGCTTGGTGGGACAGGGGTCACTTAATGAAAAACTGTTTTTT
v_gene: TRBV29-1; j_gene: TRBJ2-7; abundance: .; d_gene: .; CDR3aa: CSAQVEVSYEQYF; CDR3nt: TGCAGCGCTCAGGTGGAGGTCTCCTACGAGCAGTACTTC
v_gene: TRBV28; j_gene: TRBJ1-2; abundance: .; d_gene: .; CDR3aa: CASNNAGSWYGYTF; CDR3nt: TGTGCCAGCAATAATGCCGGGTCTTGGTATGGCTACACCTTC
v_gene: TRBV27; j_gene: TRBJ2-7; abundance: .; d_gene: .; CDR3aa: CASSLAGLGEQYF; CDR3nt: TGTGCCAGCAGTTTAGCGGGGCTGGGCGAGCAGTACTTC
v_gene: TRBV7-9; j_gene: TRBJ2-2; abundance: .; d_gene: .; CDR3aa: CASSSNWNTGELFF; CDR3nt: TGTGCCAGCAGCTCCAACTGGAACACCGGGGAGCTGTTTTTT
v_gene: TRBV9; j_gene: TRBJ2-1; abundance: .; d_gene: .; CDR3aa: CASSVYGQYEQFF; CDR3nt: TGTGCCAGCAGCGTATACGGACAGTATGAGCAGTTCTTC
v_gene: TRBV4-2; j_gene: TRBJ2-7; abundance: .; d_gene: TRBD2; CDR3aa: CASSQGLAAAYEQYF; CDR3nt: TGTGCCAGCAGCCAGGGACTAGCCGCCGCCTACGAGCAGTACTTC
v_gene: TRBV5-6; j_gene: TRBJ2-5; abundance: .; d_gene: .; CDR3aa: CASSNEGTQETQYF; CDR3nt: TGTGCCAGCAGCAATGAAGGGACCCAAGAGACCCAGTACTTC